These 6 T cell receptor beta chains were sequenced from one sample in a study of T cell responses to AZD1222 COVID-19 vaccine. Assay: immunoSEQ multiplex PCR; the TCRdb copy retains only in-frame clones and omits some. The data hold about 76,000 clones, with around 90% observed a single time. The material sequenced was peripheral blood, taken on day 0 of AZD1222 vaccination. The receptor set was obtained from an adult in good health.

Concerning this clone: The sample contains more than one DNA sequence encoding this CDR3. This rearrangement joins TRBV5-1 to TRBJ1-2; D unresolved. The CDR3 consists of 13 residues. In germline, CDR1 is SGHRS, CDR2 YFSETQ. Deletions cut 1 base from V and 2 bases from J, with 6 bases between. The CDR3 loop is CASSLSGNYGYTF. The CDR3 DNA is TGCGCCAGCAGCTTGTCTGGGAACTATGGCTACACCTTC.

The V call is TRBV6-2 or TRBV6-3, the J call TRBJ1-5; 11 positions match TRBD1. Losses at the gene ends were 3 bases for V and 3 bases for J; bases not matched to a gene: 10. CDR1 and CDR2 (germline): MNHEY, SVGEGT. The CDR3 spans 18 residues. The DNA for the CDR3 is TGTGCCAGCAGTTATGCGGGGACAGGGGGAACTTACAATCAGCCCCAGCATTTT. Amino acid sequence: CASSYAGTGGTYNQPQHF.

The V gene is TRBV2, the J gene TRBJ2-4, with D maybe TRBD1 (8 bases). This CDR3 region has 13 residues. Trimming took off 10 bases at V and 7 bases at J, with 17 bases between the two ends. Germline lookup yields CDR1 SNHLY and CDR2 FYNNEI. Here the CDR3 DNA reads TGTGCCATTATGACAGGGGAGGGCAACATTCAGTACTTC. Translation gives CAIMTGEGNIQYF.

The V and J genes are TRBV4-1 and TRBJ2-3; possibly TRBD2 for D (5 bases). Germline V gives CDR1 MGHRA, CDR2 YSYEKL. CDR3 length: 15 amino acids. The V end lost 2 bases, the J end lost 4 bases, and 13 bases lay between the germline ends. This chain's CDR3 is CASSQIASPPDTQYF. The CDR3 DNA sequence: TGCGCCAGCAGCCAAATAGCTAGCCCCCCAGATACGCAGTATTTT.

CDR3 sequence (DNA): TGTGCCAGCAGCGCCCGACAGGGAACTAATGAAAAACTGTTTTTT. Translating it yields CASSARQGTNEKLFF. The chain is built from TRBV9 and TRBJ1-4; 7 nucleotides match TRBD1. Per germline, CDR1 SGDLS and CDR2 YYNGEE. V was clipped by 3 bases and J by 1 base; unmatched bases: 3. The length of the CDR3 is 15 residues. Full variable domain (rest looked up from reference TRBV9 and TRBJ1-4): DSGVTQTPKHLITATGQRVTLRCSPRSGDLSVYWYQQSLDQGLQFLIQYYNGEERAKGNILERFSAQQFPDLHSELNLSSLELGDSALYFCASSARQGTNEKLFFGSGTQLSVL.

The J gene is TRBJ2-7, the V gene TRBV7-9; D gene ambiguous. The CDR3 totals 14 residues. V lost 1 base, J lost 0 bases, and 7 bases lay in between. The germline gives CDR1 SEHNR, CDR2 FQNEAQ (reference sequence). In DNA, the CDR3 is TGTGCCAGCAGCTTAGGAGTGTTCTCCTACGAGCAGTACTTC. This sequence encodes CASSLGVFSYEQYF.